A selection of T cell receptor beta chains follows, all from one sample in a study of radiotherapy plus CTLA-4 blockade in lung cancer. Some clones are missing from TCRdb's copy, which holds only in-frame ones; the method was immunoSEQ multiplex PCR. Of 70,000 to 90,000 clones listed, more than 60% are singletons. The sequencing used peripheral blood, collected from a patient treated with radiotherapy plus ipilimumab. The receptors come from a human donor with non-small cell lung cancer whose response to radiotherapy plus ipilimumab could not be evaluated. Some clones in this sample may be carry-over from other donors' samples. The CDR3 runs from the conserved cysteine through the conserved F or W. The D gene is left open where the match is weak. Only part of the rows carry a size: once, few, many, or a class if the clone is expanded.

J	D	V	size	CDR3	DNA
TRBJ2-7	NA	TRBV29-1	NA	CSVEPPVGGYF	TGCAGCGTTGAACCCCCAGTGGGAGGGTACTTC
TRBJ2-5	TRBD1	TRBV13	NA	CASSSWTGLRETQYF	TGTGCCAGCAGCTCGTGGACAGGCCTAAGGGAGACCCAGTACTTC
TRBJ2-5	TRBD2	TRBV29-1	NA	CSVEVAGSPVETQYF	TGCAGCGTTGAAGTAGCGGGTTCGCCAGTGGAGACCCAGTACTTC
TRBJ2-2	NA	TRBV6-6	few	CASRGDRTGELFF	TGTGCCAGCAGAGGAGACAGGACCGGGGAGCTGTTTTTT
TRBJ2-2	TRBD2	TRBV15	NA	CATSTLAGAPYTGELFF	TGTGCCACCAGCACGCTAGCGGGGGCCCCTTACACCGGGGAGCTGTTTTTT
TRBJ2-2	NA	TRBV2	NA	CASTRGSWGTGELFF	TGTGCCAGCACAAGGGGTTCCTGGGGCACCGGGGAGCTGTTTTTT
TRBJ2-2	NA	TRBV6-1	NA	CASSTTMGFGELFF	TGTGCCAGCAGTACAACTATGGGTTTCGGGGAGCTGTTTTTT
TRBJ1-5	TRBD1	TRBV28	once	CASRAPQGVGDQPQHF	TGTGCCAGCAGAGCCCCCCAGGGGGTTGGGGATCAGCCCCAGCATTTT
TRBJ2-2	NA	TRBV9	once	CASSVTPRTGELFF	TGTGCCAGCAGCGTAACCCCGAGGACCGGGGAGCTGTTTTTT
TRBJ1-2	TRBD1	TRBV4-1	NA	CASSQDFGTGMFNYGYTF	TGCGCCAGCAGCCAAGATTTTGGGACAGGAATGTTCAACTATGGCTACACCTTC
TRBJ1-2	TRBD1	TRBV4-2	NA	CASSQDVGDRLYGYTF	TGTGCCAGCAGCCAAGATGTTGGGGACAGGCTTTATGGCTACACCTTC
TRBJ2-5	NA	TRBV18	NA	CASSPSSGTAYF	TGTGCCAGCTCACCCTCCTCCGGGACTGCGTACTTC
TRBJ2-1	TRBD1	TRBV18	NA	CASSPIPGGREQFF	TGTGCCAGCTCACCGATCCCAGGGGGCCGTGAGCAGTTCTTC
TRBJ1-1	NA	TRBV5-1	NA	CASMTGTEAFF	TGCGCCAGCATGACAGGCACTGAAGCTTTCTTT
TRBJ2-7	NA	TRBV2	few	CASRDSPSSYEQYF	TGTGCCAGCAGGGACAGTCCGAGCTCCTACGAGCAGTACTTC
TRBJ2-1	NA	TRBV6-5	NA	CASSSPMTSNEQFF	TGTGCCAGCAGTTCCCCGATGACATCGAATGAGCAGTTCTTC
TRBJ1-2	TRBD1	TRBV7-3	NA	CASSSAGTGDISGYTF	TGTGCCAGCAGCTCTGCCGGGACAGGGGACATAAGTGGCTACACCTTC
TRBJ2-7	TRBD1	TRBV5-1	NA	CASSFGTGSEQYF	TGCGCCAGCAGCTTTGGGACAGGGAGTGAGCAGTACTTC
TRBJ2-5	TRBD1	TRBV9	NA	CASSPQGASGTQYF	TGTGCCAGCAGCCCTCAGGGGGCATCGGGGACCCAGTACTTC
TRBJ2-3	TRBD1	TRBV29-1	NA	CSVAGGLTDTQYF	TGCAGCGTAGCAGGGGGCCTCACAGATACGCAGTATTTT
TRBJ1-4	NA	TRBV6-6	NA	CASSSQGFINEKLFF	TGTGCCAGCAGCTCCCAGGGATTTATAAACGAAAAACTGTTTTTT
TRBJ2-7	NA	TRBV7-8	NA	CASSLVLGENEQYF	TGTGCCAGCAGCTTAGTTTTAGGGGAAAACGAGCAGTACTTC
TRBJ1-1	NA	TRBV29-1	NA	CSIFRGFAEAFF	TGCAGCATCTTCAGGGGTTTCGCTGAAGCTTTCTTT
TRBJ1-1	NA	TRBV19	NA	CASSGRINTEAFF	TGTGCCAGTAGTGGCAGGATCAACACTGAAGCTTTCTTT
TRBJ1-5	NA	TRBV7-2	NA	CASSLTVRGNQPQHF	TGTGCCAGCAGCTTGACGGTGCGGGGCAATCAGCCCCAGCATTTT
TRBJ2-7	TRBD1	TRBV19	NA	CASSINPGQGSYEQYF	TGTGCCAGTAGTATCAACCCAGGACAGGGCTCCTACGAGCAGTACTTC
TRBJ2-7	NA	TRBV9	NA	CASTPPGHLYEQYF	TGTGCCAGCACCCCCCCGGGACACCTCTACGAGCAGTACTTC
TRBJ1-2	TRBD1	TRBV29-1	NA	CSVEGGDRHFGRGYTF	TGCAGCGTTGAAGGAGGGGACAGACATTTCGGACGTGGCTACACCTTC
TRBJ2-1	NA	TRBV29-1	NA	CSATPPGQMIGGEQFF	TGCAGCGCCACCCCGCCCGGACAGATGATAGGGGGTGAGCAGTTCTTC
TRBJ1-1	TRBD1	TRBV5-1	once	CASSWGQGNTEAFF	TGCGCCAGCAGCTGGGGACAGGGGAACACTGAAGCTTTCTTT
TRBJ1-5	NA	TRBV7-2	NA	CASSSRGGEQPQHF	TGTGCCAGCAGCTCGAGGGGGGGGGAACAGCCCCAGCATTTT
TRBJ2-6	TRBD1	TRBV29-1	NA	CSVETGTASPSSGANVLTF	TGCAGCGTTGAAACCGGGACAGCTTCCCCCAGCTCTGGGGCCAACGTCCTGACTTTC
TRBJ2-3	TRBD2	TRBV7-9	NA	CASSLWGGRTDTQYF	TGTGCCAGCAGCTTATGGGGGGGTAGGACAGATACGCAGTATTTT
TRBJ2-7	TRBD1	TRBV5-1	NA	CASSLGTGFYEQYF	TGCGCCAGCAGCTTGGGGACAGGCTTCTACGAGCAGTACTTC
TRBJ1-6	NA	TRBV30	NA	CAWSAGTMGYNSPLHF	TGTGCCTGGAGCGCGGGGACCATGGGGTATAATTCACCCCTCCACTTT
TRBJ2-1	TRBD2	TRBV7-3	few	CASSLGPTSGGDNEQFF	TGTGCCAGCAGCTTAGGCCCCACTAGCGGGGGGGACAATGAGCAGTTCTTC
TRBJ1-6	TRBD1	TRBV5-1	NA	CASRIGQGENSPLHF	TGCGCCAGCAGAATAGGACAGGGGGAAAATTCACCCCTCCACTTT